Presented here are 5 T cell receptor beta chains from one specimen sequenced in a study of PD-1 blockade in classical Hodgkin lymphoma. The assay was immunoSEQ multiplex PCR, and TCRdb's table has in-frame clones only and misses some. The sample records 25,000 to 30,000 clones, around 90% being singletons. Time point reported: newly diagnosed, previously untreated cHL patient sample. Magnetic negative selection of thawed PBMCs was the method by which CD4+ T cells were purified. Material: CD4+ T cells from blood. The receptors were gathered from a human donor with classical Hodgkin lymphoma.

This clone has only a few counts. V gene TRBV28 combines with J gene TRBJ1-2; 10 nucleotides align to TRBD1. CDR3 size: 14 residues. Germline CDR1 reads MDHEN; CDR2 reads SYDVKM. Trimming took 5 bases from V and 2 from J; bases not matched to a gene: 2. CDR3: CASSQGQGNYGYTF. CDR3 nucleotides: TGTGCCAGCAGTCAGGGACAGGGGAACTATGGCTACACCTTC.

The rearrangement links TRBV9 to TRBJ2-6; TRBD1 matches at 10 bases. Germline V CDR1 and CDR2: SGDLS, YYNGEE. With 7 bases clipped from V and 2 bases from J, the junction kept 3 bases outside the gene matches. CDR3 length: 15 amino acids. The chain's CDR3 is CASRGTGAGANVLTF. CDR3 in DNA: TGTGCCAGCCGCGGGACAGGGGCTGGGGCCAACGTCCTGACTTTC.

This chain connects TRBV4-3 to TRBJ2-2, with D possibly matching TRBD2 (6 bases). Germline V gene data show CDR1 as LGHNA and CDR2 as YSLEER. The V end was cut by 0 bases, the J end by 6 bases, with 11 bases between. The CDR3 covers 15 residues. CDR3 DNA sequence: TGCGCCAGCAGCCAAGATGAGACTAGGCCCGGGGAGCTGTTTTTT. Encoded protein: CASSQDETRPGELFF.

This chain connects TRBV19 to TRBJ2-3; 8 nucleotides align to TRBD1. The CDR3 runs to 15 residues. Germline values: CDR1 LNHDA, CDR2 SQIVND (reference sequence). The V segment lost 1 base and the J segment 5 bases; nucleotides outside the gene matches: 5. The CDR3 DNA sequence: TGTGCCAGTAGTATAGCGACAGGGGTCGGAGATACGCAGTATTTT. Translation gives CASSIATGVGDTQYF.

This chain uses TRBV29-1 with TRBJ2-3, with 14 bases identical to TRBD2. The germline gives CDR1 SQVTM, CDR2 ANQGSEA. V shed 6 bases and J 0 bases; nucleotides not matched to a gene: 5. There are 16 residues in the CDR3. In DNA, the CDR3 is TGCAGCGTGGGGGGACTAGCGGGAGCGAGCACAGATACGCAGTATTTT. Its translation is CSVGGLAGASTDTQYF.